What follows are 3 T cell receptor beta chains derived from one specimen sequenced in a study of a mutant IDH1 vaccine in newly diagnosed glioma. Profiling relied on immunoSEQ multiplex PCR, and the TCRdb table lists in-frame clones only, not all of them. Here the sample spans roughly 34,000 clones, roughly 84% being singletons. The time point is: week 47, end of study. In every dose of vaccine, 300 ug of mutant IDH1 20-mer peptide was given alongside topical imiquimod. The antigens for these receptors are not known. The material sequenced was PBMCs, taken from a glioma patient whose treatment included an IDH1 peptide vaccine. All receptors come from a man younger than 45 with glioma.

The CDR3 sequence: CASSGGGSGQPQHF. In nucleotides, the CDR3 is TGTGCCAGTAGTGGGGGGGGCTCGGGTCAGCCCCAGCATTTT. J is TRBJ1-5 and V is TRBV19, with D possibly matching TRBD1 (6 bases). The CDR3 is 14 residues long. The germline V gene encodes CDR1 LNHDA and CDR2 SQIVND (reference sequence). V lost 5 bases to trimming and J lost 6 bases, with 14 bases between them. Combining the CDR3 with reference TRBV19 and TRBJ1-5 gives the whole variable domain DGGITQSPKYLFRKEGQNVTLSCEQNLNHDAMYWYRQDPGQGLRLIYYSQIVNDFQKGDIAEGYSVSREKKESFPLTVTSAQKNPTAFYLCASSGGGSGQPQHFGDGTRLSIL.

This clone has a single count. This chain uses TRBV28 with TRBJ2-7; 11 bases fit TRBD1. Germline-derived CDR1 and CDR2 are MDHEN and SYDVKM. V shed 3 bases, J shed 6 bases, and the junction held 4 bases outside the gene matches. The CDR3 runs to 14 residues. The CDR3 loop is CASSFLDRGLEQYF. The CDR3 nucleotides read TGTGCCAGCAGTTTTTTGGACAGGGGGCTCGAGCAGTACTTC.

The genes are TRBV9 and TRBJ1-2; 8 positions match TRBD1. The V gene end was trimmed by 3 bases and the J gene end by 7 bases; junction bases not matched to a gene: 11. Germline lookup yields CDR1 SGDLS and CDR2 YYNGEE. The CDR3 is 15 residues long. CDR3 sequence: CASSAQTGARSGYTF. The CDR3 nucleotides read TGTGCCAGCAGCGCCCAGACAGGGGCAAGGAGTGGCTACACCTTC. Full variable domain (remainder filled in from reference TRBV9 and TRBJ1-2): DSGVTQTPKHLITATGQRVTLRCSPRSGDLSVYWYQQSLDQGLQFLIQYYNGEERAKGNILERFSAQQFPDLHSELNLSSLELGDSALYFCASSAQTGARSGYTFGSGTRLTVV.